The 22 T cell receptor beta chains in this list originate from one sample, sequenced in a study of CD8+CD57+ T cells in acquired aplastic anemia. All patients picked for sequencing had shown, by flow cytometry, an expansion of CD8+CD57+ cells. Genomic DNA constituted the template upon which TCR beta VDJ and CDR3 profiling was performed. TCRdb itself ran the reads through MiXCR, one entry per CDR3 protein. The sample includes 300,000 or so distinct CDR3 sequences, around three fifths of them seen just once. Sequencing was done on a sample of sorted CD4+, CD8+, or CD8+CD57+ T cells (not recorded which) from PBMCs. The receptor source for this set is a human donor with aplastic anemia.

This chain uses TRBV15 with TRBJ2-7; no clear D gene. The CDR3 loop spans 14 amino acids. Germline V gene data show CDR1 as LNHNV and CDR2 as YYDKDF (reference sequence). Trimming cost V 1 base and J 0 bases, with 7 bases left between them. The CDR3 DNA sequence: TGTGCCACCAGCAGAGTCCGGCACTCCTACGAGCAGTACTTC. Protein product: CATSRVRHSYEQYF.

This clonotype was seen a handful of times. The chain combines TRBV20-1 with TRBJ2-3, with TRBD2 matching over 7 bases. CDR1 and CDR2 from the germline V gene are DFQATT and SNEGSKA (reference sequence). The V segment lost 7 bases and the J segment 5 bases; nucleotides outside the gene matches: 15. The CDR3 length is 15 residues. The CDR3 protein is CSGCLAASSGDTQYF. The CDR3 nucleotides are TGCAGTGGGTGTCTAGCGGCGTCAAGCGGAGATACGCAGTATTTT.

This clonotype showed up just a few times. The chain couples TRBV5-1 to TRBJ1-2; D gene ambiguous. The CDR3 loop spans 14 amino acids. V lost 7 bases, J lost 4 bases, and 17 bases lay in between. Germline V gene sequence: CDR1 SGHRS, CDR2 YFSETQ. CDR3 sequence reads: CASYTDRSGYGYTF. CDR3 DNA sequence: TGCGCCAGCTACACCGATCGGTCCGGCTATGGCTACACCTTC.

The chain joins TRBV5-1 to TRBJ2-7; D possibly corresponds to TRBD1 (6 bases). Germline assignment: CDR1 SGHRS and CDR2 YFSETQ. The CDR3 spans 15 residues. Trimming took 0 bases from V and 3 from J, leaving 13 bases between them. The CDR3 loop is CASSLDGRGNYEQYF. CDR3 nucleotide sequence: TGCGCCAGCAGCTTGGATGGCAGGGGAAACTACGAGCAGTACTTC.

On this clonotype: One junction end disagrees with the germline gene, perhaps due to a read error. As DNA, the CDR3 is TGCGCCAGCAGCTTGAACCGGGTCTACAATGAGCAGTTCTTC. Its translation: CASSLNRVYNEQFF. V and J are TRBV24-1 and TRBJ2-1; no reliable D call. Germline values: CDR1 KGHDR, CDR2 SFDVKD. This CDR3 is 14 amino acids long.

The chain links TRBV10-2 to TRBJ1-1; TRBD1 agrees at 7 bases. CDR3 length: 15 amino acids. V shed 5 bases and J 8 bases; nucleotides not matched to a gene: 14. CDR1 WSHSY and CDR2 SAAADI come from the germline V gene. CDR3 nucleotide sequence: TGCGCCAGCAGTAAACCAGGGGGTGGGATTGGGGAAGCTTTCTTT. This encodes CASSKPGGGIGEAFF.

This clonotype came up many times. V gene TRBV12-3 or TRBV12-4 combines with J gene TRBJ2-3; TRBD1 aligns across 7 bases. This CDR3 contains 14 residues. Trimming took 5 bases from V and 4 from J; bases not matched to a gene: 6. The chain's CDR3 is CASSIGQVPDTQYF. The DNA for the CDR3 is TGTGCCAGCAGTATAGGACAGGTCCCAGATACGCAGTATTTT.

The chain carries TRBV6-6 and TRBJ1-1; 7 bases are a match to TRBD1. Per the germline V gene, CDR1 is MNHNY and CDR2 is SVGAGI (reference sequence). V shed 11 bases, J shed 4 bases, and the junction held 10 bases outside the gene matches. The CDR3 extends over 13 amino acids. The CDR3 reads CACKRDRGTEAFF. The DNA for the CDR3 is TGTGCCTGCAAACGGGACAGAGGCACTGAAGCTTTCTTT.

Remarks on this clonotype: The junction shows a germline mismatch at one end, possibly a read error. The J gene is TRBJ1-6, the V gene TRBV7-3, with unresolved D. The germline V gene has CDR1 SGHTA and CDR2 FQGTGA. There are 14 residues in the CDR3. CDR3 bases: TGCGCCAGCAGCCAAGTGAACAGTAATTCACCCCTCCACTTT. Translation: CASSQVNSNSPLHF.

The chain couples TRBV14 to TRBJ1-1; maybe TRBD1 (6 bases). Germline V gene sequence: CDR1 SGHDN, CDR2 FVKESK. The CDR3 consists of 15 residues. With 1 base removed from V and 1 base from J, the gap between germline ends came to 10 bases. CDR3 in amino acids: CASSQAVRGNTEAFF. CDR3 nucleotides: TGTGCCAGCAGCCAAGCGGTCAGGGGGAACACTGAAGCTTTCTTT.

This clonotype was counted ten times or more. This chain joins TRBV20-1 and TRBJ1-5, with D uncertain. Trimming cost V 6 bases and J 2 bases, with 8 bases left between them. CDR1 is DFQATT and CDR2 is SNEGSKA in the germline V gene (reference sequence). This CDR3 region has 12 residues. The CDR3 sequence is CSAPDGNQPQHF. As DNA, the CDR3 is TGCAGTGCGCCGGACGGCAATCAGCCCCAGCATTTT.

This clonotype was seen repeatedly, ten times or more. This chain connects TRBV2 to TRBJ1-1; 9 nucleotides agree with TRBD1. Germline trimming cut 6 bases from V and 0 bases from J; bases unmatched to any gene: 5. CDR1 SNHLY and CDR2 FYNNEI come from the germline V gene. The CDR3 contains 15 residues. CDR3 region: CASRGQGRVNTEAFF. The DNA of the CDR3 is TGTGCCAGCAGGGGACAGGGCCGGGTGAACACTGAAGCTTTCTTT.

V gene TRBV5-8 combines with J gene TRBJ2-7; TRBD1 might be the D (5 bases). The CDR3 loop spans 14 amino acids. The germline V gene has CDR1 SGHTS and CDR2 YDEGEE. V gave up 1 base and J gave up 7 bases, with 15 bases separating them. The CDR3 DNA reads as TGTGCCAGCAGCTTGAGGTCAGGGTATGGTGAGCAGTACTTC. Its protein is CASSLRSGYGEQYF.

The rearrangement uses TRBV19 and TRBJ2-5; TRBD1 matches at 7 bases. After removal of 9 bases from V and 3 bases from J, the junction contained 7 bases not matched to a gene. CDR3 length: 13 residues. Germline CDR1 is LNHDA and CDR2 is SQIVND (reference sequence). Here the CDR3 reads CASQRGGEETQYF. Here the CDR3 DNA reads TGTGCCAGCCAAAGAGGGGGCGAAGAGACCCAGTACTTC.

The V and J genes are TRBV5-5 and TRBJ1-5; D is possibly TRBD1 (6 bases). The CDR3 extends over 14 amino acids. Germline CDR1 reads SGHKS; CDR2 reads YYEKEE (reference sequence). V shed 3 bases and J shed 5 bases, with 12 bases lying between them. The CDR3 nucleotides are TGTGCCAGCAGCTGGGGGGGGGGCGATCAGCCCCAGCATTTT. It specifies CASSWGGGDQPQHF.

The J gene is TRBJ2-7, the V gene TRBV24-1; 10 bases line up with TRBD1. CDR1 and CDR2 (germline): KGHDR, SFDVKD. This CDR3 contains 17 residues. V lost 3 bases, J lost 4 bases, and 11 bases stayed unmatched. DNA of the CDR3: TGTGCCACCAGTGATCCAATGGGGACAGGGGATCTTTACGAGCAGTACTTC. This codes for CATSDPMGTGDLYEQYF.

The chain links TRBV25-1 to TRBJ2-1; TRBD2 aligns across 12 bases. This CDR3 comprises 17 residues. The junction had 5 bases not matched to a gene; V was cut back by 4 bases and J by 1 base. The germline V gene encodes CDR1 MGHDK and CDR2 SYGVNS. In nucleotides, the CDR3 is TGTGCCAGCAGTGCTAAAGGACTAGCGGGGTCCTACAATGAGCAGTTCTTC. It codes for CASSAKGLAGSYNEQFF.

The chain combines TRBV7-8 with TRBJ1-1, with D possibly TRBD1 on 6 matching bases. CDR1 SGHVS and CDR2 FQNEAQ come from the germline V gene. The CDR3 covers 12 residues. V lost 2 bases and J lost 7, with 8 bases in between. The CDR3 DNA sequence: TGTGCCAGCAGCTTAATGACAGGTGAAGCTTTCTTT. Amino acid sequence: CASSLMTGEAFF.

The V gene is TRBV5-1, the J gene TRBJ2-7; perhaps TRBD1 as D (5 bases). Trimming stripped 4 bases from V and 3 bases from J, with 11 bases between. Germline CDR1 and CDR2: SGHRS and YFSETQ. This CDR3 comprises 13 residues. In DNA form, the CDR3 reads TGCGCCAGCAGCATCACCCAGGGCTACGAGCAGTACTTC. Its protein product is CASSITQGYEQYF.

This clonotype was observed a few times. The chain is built from TRBV24-1 and TRBJ1-5, with unresolved D. Trimming cost V 0 bases and J 7 bases, with 9 bases left between them. Germline-derived CDR1 and CDR2 are KGHDR and SFDVKD. This CDR3 spans 14 amino acids. DNA for the CDR3: TGTGCCACCAGTGATTTGGCTGGGTTCCAGCCCCAGCATTTT. Amino acid sequence: CATSDLAGFQPQHF.

This clonotype has at least ten counts. The chain has TRBV7-3 and TRBJ1-5; D is perhaps TRBD1 (5 bases). The CDR3 has 13 residues. V lost 8 bases to trimming and J lost 6 bases, with 14 bases between them. Germline assignment: CDR1 SGHTA and CDR2 FQGTGA. The CDR3 DNA is TGTGCCAGCGGCCACGGGGGAGGTCAGCCCCAGCATTTT. It encodes CASGHGGGQPQHF.

This clonotype was counted ten times or more. The V gene is TRBV24-1, the J gene TRBJ1-6; the match to TRBD1 covers 7 bases. J lost 7 bases, V lost 5 bases, and 4 bases had no gene match. This CDR3 has 14 amino acids. Germline assignment: CDR1 KGHDR and CDR2 SFDVKD. CDR3 nucleotides: TGTGCCACCAGTGGGACAGGCCAGAATTCACCCCTCCACTTT. Amino acids: CATSGTGQNSPLHF.